This T cell receptor beta chain comes out of a study of cytomegalovirus exposure and HLA in healthy donors. The V and J ends lost 6 bases and 1 base respectively, with 5 bases between them. The CDR3 contains 12 residues. CDR1 is MGHDK and CDR2 is SYGVNS in the germline V gene. On this clone: The antigen is undetermined.

Primers: 60 Vbeta forward and 13 Jbeta reverse. Produced via immunoSEQ multiplex PCR; TCRdb's table is partial and in-frame only. This sample yields about 120,000 clones, of which around 69% are seen a single time; more than 6.5% belongs to the top ten. Notes on the study in general: A previous analysis found most TCR beta V segments productive roughly 87% or roughly 30% of the time. Later work associated fewer than 20,000 TCR beta sequences with HLA alleles at 0.05 false discovery rate.

Nominally healthy donors provided the samples, though records likely missed some immune exposures. Sequenced material: PBMCs. The sequence derives from a woman aged 40 to 50 in good health and CMV-seropositive. The chain recombines TRBV25-1 with TRBJ2-3, with D unclear. The CDR3: CASRAGTDTQYF. Here the CDR3 DNA reads TGTGCCAGCAGGGCGGGCACAGATACGCAGTATTTT.